Listed here are 21 T cell receptor beta chains from one sample, sequenced in a study of cytomegalovirus exposure and HLA in healthy donors. PCR employed 60 Vbeta and 13 Jbeta primers. The data were produced by immunoSEQ multiplex PCR, yet TCRdb's version contains in-frame clones alone and is incomplete. Among under 150,000 clones, about 80% were seen once, and the ten largest hold about 1.7%. The sequencing input was PBMCs. The origin of the receptors is a man aged 18 to 35 in good health and CMV-seronegative.

The chain couples TRBV7-9 to TRBJ1-2; 9 nucleotides agree with TRBD1. The CDR3 extends over 17 amino acids. Germline-derived CDR1 and CDR2 are SEHNR and FQNEAQ (reference sequence). J lost 6 bases, V lost 5 bases, and 16 bases had no gene match. Here the CDR3 reads CASSPRTGANIINGYTF. Written as DNA, the CDR3 is TGTGCCAGCAGCCCCCGGACAGGGGCGAACATAATTAATGGCTACACCTTC.

CDR3 region: CASRNMKGAGDLLNTEAFF. As DNA, the CDR3 is TGTGCCAGCAGAAACATGAAGGGGGCAGGGGACTTACTGAACACTGAAGCTTTCTTT. This chain joins TRBV27 and TRBJ1-1; 7 bases align to TRBD1. The CDR3 length is 19 residues. Germline V lookup: CDR1 MNHEY, CDR2 SMNVEV (reference sequence). After removal of 6 bases from V and 0 bases from J, the junction contained 19 bases not matched to a gene.

Here the CDR3 reads CASSDSGRDPSGAGGPYEQYF. The CDR3 nucleotides are TGTGCCAGCAGTGACTCCGGGAGGGACCCGAGTGGAGCGGGGGGGCCCTACGAGCAGTACTTC. The chain combines TRBV6-4 with TRBJ2-7, with TRBD2 matching 10 bases. Per the germline V gene, CDR1 is MRHNA and CDR2 is SNTAGT. The CDR3 length is 21 residues. Unmatched junction bases numbered 19, after V lost 0 bases and J lost 2 bases.

This clone has more than one count but fewer than ten. The chain employs TRBV5-1 and TRBJ2-1, with 7 bases aligning to TRBD1. Germline V gene sequence: CDR1 SGHRS, CDR2 YFSETQ. Trimming removed 4 bases from V and 9 bases from J; junction bases left unmatched: 16. The CDR3 totals 16 residues. CDR3 nucleotides: TGCGCCAGCAGCACTAGGGTTACAGGGGAAGGGTTTGAGCAGTTCTTC. It codes for CASSTRVTGEGFEQFF.

This clone appeared a few times. This rearrangement joins TRBV6-6 to TRBJ2-1; the D gene is possibly TRBD2 (6 bases). CDR1 and CDR2 (germline): MNHNY, SVGAGI (reference sequence). The CDR3 is made up of 16 amino acids. V lost 5 bases to trimming and J lost 4 bases, with 18 bases between them. The CDR3 DNA is TGTGCCAGCAGTCCCCGGGGCGAGCGGGCTTACAATGAGCAGTTCTTC. It encodes CASSPRGERAYNEQFF.

In nucleotides, the CDR3 is TGTGCCAGCAGCGTAGGGGGGGGCCTAGAGACCCAGTACTTC. Translation: CASSVGGGLETQYF. V gene TRBV9 combines with J gene TRBJ2-5; a weak D match, TRBD2 (7 bases). In germline, CDR1 is SGDLS, CDR2 YYNGEE. This CDR3 comprises 14 residues. Between the trimmed V and J ends, which lost 0 bases and 4 bases, there was a span of 10 bases.

This chain links TRBV2 with TRBJ2-1; D remains ambiguous. The V gene lost 6 bases and the J gene lost 4 bases, with 10 bases spanning the gap. Germline loops: CDR1 SNHLY, CDR2 FYNNEI. This CDR3 is 13 amino acids long. CDR3 sequence (DNA): TGTGCCAGCAGCCCCCGTGAGTACAATGAGCAGTTCTTC. Translating it yields CASSPREYNEQFF.

Written as DNA, the CDR3 is TGTGCCAGCAGTGAAGATCAAGGGGTTGGTTACGAGCAGTACTTC. Translating gives CASSEDQGVGYEQYF. This chain connects TRBV25-1 to TRBJ2-5, with a possible D match to TRBD1 (5 bases). The better agreement between TRBJ2-7 and the DNA end casts doubt on the J call. The CDR3 runs 15 residues. Germline V CDR1 and CDR2: MGHDK, SYGVNS.

Only a few counts were recorded for this clone. The chain combines TRBV19 with TRBJ2-5; tentatively, D is TRBD1 (7 bases). V was trimmed by 3 bases and J by 5 bases, leaving 16 bases between them. Per the germline V gene, CDR1 is LNHDA and CDR2 is SQIVND (reference sequence). There are 15 residues in the CDR3. The chain's CDR3 is CASSMGRGERETQYF. CDR3 sequence (DNA): TGTGCCAGTAGTATGGGCAGGGGGGAAAGGGAGACCCAGTACTTC.

The chain couples TRBV28 to TRBJ2-3, with D possibly being TRBD2 (5 bases). The germline gives CDR1 MDHEN, CDR2 SYDVKM. The CDR3 consists of 13 residues. V dropped 5 bases and J dropped 2 bases, with 8 bases sitting between them. This CDR3 is CASSREVTDTQYF. The CDR3, as DNA: TGTGCCAGCAGTCGGGAAGTCACAGATACGCAGTATTTT.

This clone showed up just a few times. The CDR3 nucleotides are TGTGCCAGCAGCCCCAGCTCCTACAATGAGCAGTTCTTC. Translation: CASSPSSYNEQFF. V gene TRBV6-6 combines with J gene TRBJ2-1; D is ambiguous. The CDR3 length is 13 residues. Germline V gene lookup returns CDR1 MNHNY and CDR2 SVGAGI (reference sequence). Trimming took 6 bases from V and 0 from J, leaving 6 bases between them.

This chain links TRBV2 with TRBJ2-6; 8 positions agree with TRBD2. V shed 6 bases and J 3 bases; nucleotides not matched to a gene: 10. There are 17 residues in the CDR3. CDR1 and CDR2 from the germline V gene are SNHLY and FYNNEI. The CDR3 DNA follows: TGTGCCAGCAGACGGGACGGGGGGGAGGGTGGGGCCAACGTCCTGACTTTC. Translation: CASRRDGGEGGANVLTF. Filled out from reference TRBV2 and TRBJ2-6, the complete variable domain reads EPEVTQTPSHQVTQMGQEVILRCVPISNHLYFYWYRQILGQKVEFLVSFYNNEISEKSEIFDDQFSVERPDGSNFTLKIRSTKLEDSAMYFCASRRDGGEGGANVLTFGAGSRLTVL.

V and J are TRBV27 and TRBJ2-5; 7 nucleotides agree with TRBD1. Germline V gives CDR1 MNHEY, CDR2 SMNVEV (reference sequence). The trim removed 2 bases at V and 8 bases at J, leaving 8 bases unmatched. The CDR3 has 14 amino acids. The CDR3 DNA follows: TGTGCCAGCAGTTTAAGGGCAGGGGGTGATACCCAGTACTTC. Translation: CASSLRAGGDTQYF.

This chain links TRBV7-9 with TRBJ1-5, with D unclear. V lost 4 bases, J lost 5 bases, and 12 bases lay in between. Germline values: CDR1 SEHNR, CDR2 FQNEAQ (reference sequence). The CDR3 sequence is 14 residues long. This CDR3 is CASSSEPGDQPQHF. As DNA, the CDR3 is TGTGCCAGCAGCTCAGAGCCCGGGGATCAGCCCCAGCATTTT.

The rearrangement links TRBV6-6 to TRBJ2-3; 7 nucleotides agree with TRBD2. Germline V gene sequence: CDR1 MNHNY, CDR2 SVGAGI (reference sequence). V dropped 6 bases and J dropped 6; count of bases not matched to a gene: 9. This CDR3 has 14 residues. For the CDR3, the DNA is TGTGCCAGCAGCCACGGACTAGGAAAGGATACGCAGTATTTT. This translates into CASSHGLGKDTQYF.

The gene calls are TRBV11-1 and TRBJ2-1; tentatively, D is TRBD2 (5 bases). V was cut by 5 bases and J by 9 bases, with 17 bases left in between. The CDR3 extends over 14 amino acids. Per germline, CDR1 SGHAT and CDR2 FQDESV (reference sequence). The CDR3: CASSPFGLASEQFF. In DNA, the CDR3 is TGTGCCAGCAGCCCTTTTGGGCTAGCCAGTGAGCAGTTCTTC.

The V gene is TRBV5-1, the J gene TRBJ2-1, with TRBD2 matching 12 bases. The germline V gene has CDR1 SGHRS and CDR2 YFSETQ. V was pared by 5 bases and J by 7 bases, with 7 bases of the junction left unmatched. The CDR3 is 15 residues long. The CDR3 DNA reads TGCGCCAGCAGATCTCTAGCGGGGGGGCCTAATGAGCAGTTCTTC. Translating gives CASRSLAGGPNEQFF.

The V and J genes are TRBV27 and TRBJ1-5; 7 positions match TRBD1. With V trimmed by 6 bases and J by 5 bases, 7 bases remained unmatched. CDR3 length equals 14 residues. CDR1 is MNHEY and CDR2 is SMNVEV in the germline V gene (reference sequence). The CDR3 reads CASSLQGSHQPQHF. The CDR3 nucleotides read TGTGCCAGCAGCTTACAGGGGTCCCATCAGCCCCAGCATTTT.

The chain is built from TRBV5-7 and TRBJ2-4; 8 bases are shared with TRBD1. TRBV5-7 is identified as an open reading frame with a role that is uncertain. Losses at the gene ends were 1 base for V and 1 base for J; bases not matched to a gene: 4. The CDR3 is made up of 16 amino acids. Written as DNA, the CDR3 is TGTGCCAGCAGCTTGAGCAGGGGGCTGGCCAAAAACATTCAGTACTTC. Protein sequence: CASSLSRGLAKNIQYF.

As concerns this clone: The same CDR3 can be traced to other DNA sequences in this sample. The chain recombines TRBV7-6 with TRBJ2-3; TRBD2 matches 12 bases. CDR1 is SGHVS, CDR2 FNYEAQ, per germline. The CDR3 runs 15 residues. The V and J ends lost 5 bases and 3 bases, in that order; junction bases with no gene match: 3. In DNA, the CDR3 is TGTGCCAGCAGCAATCTAGCGGGGGGGACAGATACGCAGTATTTT. Protein product: CASSNLAGGTDTQYF.

This chain joins TRBV9 and TRBJ1-6; D is undetermined. Per germline, CDR1 SGDLS and CDR2 YYNGEE. Trimming left V 3 bases short and J 2 bases short, with 12 bases between. This CDR3 is 16 amino acids long. The CDR3 loop reads CASSAGLIPYNSPLHF. DNA of the CDR3: TGTGCCAGCAGCGCCGGACTCATCCCCTATAATTCACCCCTCCACTTT.